The subject of this entry is one TCR beta chain. Only in-frame clones appear in the TCRdb table, and some are missing; sequencing was by immunoSEQ multiplex PCR. The sample has around 160,000 clones; about 82% are singletons. The sample belongs to a study of blood T cell repertoires in COVID-19. Study overall: Collection of acute and convalescent COVID-19 samples took place in the United States, Italy and Spain. In each case, the material was cDNA or gDNA derived from T cells, B-cell-depleted T cells, or PBMCs.

The specimen sequenced was peripheral blood. The source of this sequence is a woman between 40 and 50 years old with active or convalescent COVID-19.

The CDR3 region is CASSQGALAGGPGELFF. CDR3 bases: TGCGCCAGCAGCCAAGGGGCACTAGCGGGGGGGCCCGGGGAGCTGTTTTTT. The chain has TRBV4-1 and TRBJ2-2, with TRBD2 matching over 13 bases. The V gene's germline CDR1 is MGHRA and CDR2 YSYEKL. V shed 1 base, J shed 6 bases, and the junction held 5 bases outside the gene matches. CDR3 length: 17 amino acids.